The clone carrying this T cell receptor beta chain has a count of ten or more. Its specificity is not known. Stated time point: longitudinal time-point 2. The data were taken from a study of neurological immune-mediated disorders. General observations from the study: The study found no CDR3 amino acid sequences shared by expanded clones across subjects, suggesting private repertoires in all groups.

Germline CDR1 is SGHRS and CDR2 is YFSETQ. V gave up 4 bases and J gave up 3 bases; unmatched junction bases: 11. This CDR3 is built from 17 residues. A 10-nucleotide random UMI tagged transcripts in template-switch 5'RACE cDNA synthesis. TCRdb redid the calling of the 5' RACE reads with MiXCR, one entry per CDR3 protein. The sample holds under 40,000 distinct CDR3 sequences, approximately 13% seen once. Sequencing was done on a sample of PBMCs. This chain connects TRBV5-1 to TRBJ2-1; 9 bases match TRBD1. The source of this sequence is a middle-aged woman in good health. CDR3 DNA sequence: TGCGCCAGCAGCGAAGGGGACAGGGCCCGGGGCTACAATGAGCAGTTCTTC. Protein: CASSEGDRARGYNEQFF.